This entry lists 24 T cell receptor beta chains sequenced from one sample in a study of shared clonotypes between healthy human individuals. Only in-frame clones appear in the TCRdb table, and some are missing; sequencing was by immunoSEQ multiplex PCR. Of 2 million to 3 million clones in the sample, 93% were seen once. Sample: naive CD4+ T cells from PBMCs. Regarding subset: CD45RA+ positively selected. All receptors derive from a young man in good health. Some clones in this sample may be carry-over from other donors' samples.

The genes are TRBV19 and TRBJ1-2, with 7 bases aligning to TRBD1. Germline V gene lookup returns CDR1 LNHDA and CDR2 SQIVND (reference sequence). Trimming removed 3 bases from V and 3 bases from J; junction bases left unmatched: 13. This CDR3 comprises 17 residues. The CDR3 DNA reads as TGTGCCAGTAGTATGATCTTTCGGCAGGGGGTATACTATGGCTACACCTTC. Its translation: CASSMIFRQGVYYGYTF.

The chain joins TRBV6-5 to TRBJ2-7, with D tentatively TRBD2 (6 bases). The V end was cut by 4 bases, the J end by 3 bases, with 13 bases between. This CDR3 is built from 14 residues. The germline V gene has CDR1 MNHEY and CDR2 SVGAGI. CDR3 residues: CASSSPGGLYEQYF. CDR3 sequence (DNA): TGTGCCAGCAGTTCTCCCGGGGGACTCTACGAGCAGTACTTC.

V is TRBV14 and J is TRBJ2-2, with a tentative D call TRBD2 (5 bases). Trimming removed 1 base at V and 8 bases at J, with 8 bases between. CDR1 and CDR2 from the germline V gene are SGHDN and FVKESK. This CDR3 has 13 amino acids. Here the CDR3 reads CASSQGWEGELFF. The CDR3 DNA is TGTGCCAGCAGCCAAGGATGGGAGGGGGAGCTGTTTTTT.

V is TRBV5-4 and J is TRBJ1-1; D is possibly TRBD1 (5 bases). The germline V gene has CDR1 SGHNT and CDR2 YYREEE (reference sequence). Trimming shortened V by 6 bases and J by 2 bases, and 17 bases separated the two germline ends. This CDR3 contains 15 residues. DNA of the CDR3: TGTGCCAGCACCACCCGAGTAGGGGCAAACACTGAAGCTTTCTTT. Translation gives CASTTRVGANTEAFF.

The chain couples TRBV4-1 to TRBJ1-1; D remains ambiguous. CDR3 length: 15 amino acids. Germline lookup yields CDR1 MGHRA and CDR2 YSYEKL. With 1 base removed from V and 1 base from J, the gap between germline ends came to 10 bases. The CDR3 protein is CASSQGGQRNTEAFF. Here the CDR3 DNA reads TGCGCCAGCAGCCAAGGAGGGCAGAGGAACACTGAAGCTTTCTTT.

This clone was seen a single time. CDR3 sequence: CASSLNALAGGQFF. DNA for the CDR3: TGTGCCAGCAGCTTAAATGCCCTCGCGGGAGGGCAGTTCTTC. The chain combines TRBV7-2 with TRBJ2-1; 8 nucleotides line up with TRBD2. Germline CDR1 is SGHTA and CDR2 is FQGNSA. This CDR3 is 14 amino acids long. V lost 2 bases and J lost 12; bases outside the gene matches: 9.

The gene calls are TRBV19 and TRBJ2-5; 14 bases are a match to TRBD2. The CDR3 runs to 14 residues. Germline values: CDR1 LNHDA, CDR2 SQIVND (reference sequence). V lost 4 bases and J lost 5; bases outside the gene matches: 0. DNA of the CDR3: TGTGCCAGTAGTAGGACTAGCGGGAGGGAGACCCAGTACTTC. Residues: CASSRTSGRETQYF.

DNA of the CDR3: TGTGCCTGGAGCCCGGGTAGGGTAGAAAAACTGTTTTTT. Protein sequence: CAWSPGRVEKLFF. This chain uses TRBV30 with TRBJ1-4; unclear D gene. The CDR3 loop spans 13 amino acids. Germline V CDR1 and CDR2: GTSNPN, SVGIG (reference sequence). Between the trimmed V and J ends, which lost 3 bases and 8 bases, there was a span of 13 bases.

The CDR3 is CASSRDRVTGELFF. In nucleotides, the CDR3 is TGCGCCAGCAGCAGGGACAGGGTCACCGGGGAGCTGTTTTTT. The gene calls are TRBV5-1 and TRBJ2-2; TRBD1 agrees at 9 bases. The length of the CDR3 is 14 residues. V lost 4 bases to trimming and J lost 4 bases; unmatched junction nucleotides: 2. Germline V lookup: CDR1 SGHRS, CDR2 YFSETQ.

The chain recombines TRBV9 with TRBJ1-2; a weak D match, TRBD1 (6 bases). There are 15 residues in the CDR3. V gave up 4 bases and J gave up 6 bases, with 19 bases separating them. The germline gives CDR1 SGDLS, CDR2 YYNGEE. This CDR3 reads CASSFGGANSHGYTF. As DNA, the CDR3 is TGTGCCAGCAGCTTTGGGGGGGCCAACTCCCATGGCTACACCTTC.

This chain links TRBV6-4 with TRBJ2-1; D is undetermined. Germline loops: CDR1 MRHNA, CDR2 SNTAGT. V shed 2 bases and J shed 7 bases, with 6 bases lying between them. This CDR3 is 12 amino acids long. The CDR3 DNA sequence: TGTGCCAGCAGTGACGCTGGGAATGAGCAGTTCTTC. Protein sequence: CASSDAGNEQFF.

V gene TRBV7-9 combines with J gene TRBJ2-1; TRBD1 aligns across 8 bases. V shed 3 bases, J shed 7 bases, and the junction held 5 bases outside the gene matches. Germline loops: CDR1 SEHNR, CDR2 FQNEAQ (reference sequence). The CDR3 length is 14 residues. CDR3 nucleotides: TGTGCCAGCAGCTTCTCGACAGGGGAAAATGAGCAGTTCTTC. It yields the protein CASSFSTGENEQFF.

The genes are TRBV29-1 and TRBJ1-2; possible D gene TRBD1, 5 bases. The V end lost 6 bases, the J end lost 8 bases, and 16 bases lay between the germline ends. The CDR3 totals 12 residues. CDR1 and CDR2 from the germline V gene are SQVTM and ANQGSEA. The CDR3 protein is CSVGPGLWGYTF. Here the CDR3 DNA reads TGCAGCGTGGGCCCAGGGTTGTGGGGCTACACCTTC.

V gene TRBV30 combines with J gene TRBJ2-4; 10 bases are a match to TRBD2. Trimming took 1 base from V and 12 from J; bases not matched to a gene: 12. This CDR3 region has 15 residues. Germline V lookup: CDR1 GTSNPN, CDR2 SVGIG (reference sequence). CDR3 in amino acids: CAWSGASGSKRAQYF. The CDR3 bases are TGTGCCTGGAGTGGGGCTAGCGGGAGTAAGAGGGCTCAGTACTTC.

This chain links TRBV27 with TRBJ2-5; D perhaps matches TRBD2 (6 bases). CDR1 is MNHEY, CDR2 SMNVEV, per germline (reference sequence). The V end was cut by 5 bases, the J end by 7 bases, with 23 bases between. The CDR3 is 16 residues long. CDR3 region: CASSPMTGVSVGTQYF. Written as DNA, the CDR3 is TGTGCCAGCAGTCCGATGACGGGAGTGTCCGTAGGGACCCAGTACTTC.

The chain's CDR3 is CASSLGVLVQETQYF. Written as DNA, the CDR3 is TGCGCCAGCAGCTTGGGGGTCCTCGTCCAAGAGACCCAGTACTTC. The rearrangement links TRBV5-1 to TRBJ2-5; D uncertain. V gave up 0 bases and J gave up 1 base, with 10 bases separating them. The CDR3 length is 15 residues. Germline V gives CDR1 SGHRS, CDR2 YFSETQ.

The rearrangement joins TRBV6-1 to TRBJ2-7; D is possibly TRBD1 (6 bases). This CDR3 is 15 amino acids long. Germline-derived CDR1 and CDR2 are MNHNS and SASEGT. V dropped 2 bases and J dropped 0 bases, with 11 bases sitting between them. The CDR3: CASSEPGQTSYEQYF. The DNA for the CDR3 is TGTGCCAGCAGTGAACCGGGACAAACCTCCTACGAGCAGTACTTC.

The chain recombines TRBV9 with TRBJ2-1; the D gene is possibly TRBD2 (5 bases). This CDR3 comprises 18 residues. Germline CDR1 reads SGDLS; CDR2 reads YYNGEE. Trimming took 2 bases from V and 4 from J, leaving 22 bases between them. The CDR3, as DNA: TGTGCCAGCAGCGTCGGCCTAGCCGGGCCCCGGAGATACAATGAGCAGTTCTTC. It is translated as CASSVGLAGPRRYNEQFF. The full variable domain, its missing parts supplied by reference TRBV9 and TRBJ2-1, is DSGVTQTPKHLITATGQRVTLRCSPRSGDLSVYWYQQSLDQGLQFLIQYYNGEERAKGNILERFSAQQFPDLHSELNLSSLELGDSALYFCASSVGLAGPRRYNEQFFGPGTRLTVL.

This chain connects TRBV25-1 to TRBJ1-6; maybe TRBD1 (5 bases). Germline lookup yields CDR1 MGHDK and CDR2 SYGVNS. This CDR3 is 13 amino acids long. V shed 1 base and J shed 9 bases, with 7 bases lying between them. In DNA form, the CDR3 reads TGTGCCAGCAGTGAATCCAGGGTTTCACCCCTCCACTTT. Encoded protein: CASSESRVSPLHF.

V and J are TRBV19 and TRBJ1-4, with D perhaps TRBD1 (6 bases). V dropped 5 bases and J dropped 12 bases, with 16 bases sitting between them. The V gene's germline CDR1 is LNHDA and CDR2 SQIVND (reference sequence). CDR3 length equals 13 residues. The CDR3 DNA reads as TGTGCCAGTAGTGACTCGAGGGGGGAAGAACTGTTTTTT. Protein sequence: CASSDSRGEELFF.

This chain uses TRBV27 with TRBJ1-1; 9 positions agree with TRBD1. The germline V gene has CDR1 MNHEY and CDR2 SMNVEV (reference sequence). V trimming: 5 bases; J trimming: 5 bases; junction bases outside the gene matches: 3. This CDR3 is built from 13 residues. The CDR3 DNA reads TGTGCCAGCAGTGCGACAGGGGGAACTGAAGCTTTCTTT. Encoded protein: CASSATGGTEAFF.

The chain has TRBV9 and TRBJ1-2, with D unclear. The CDR3 loop spans 16 amino acids. V shed 3 bases and J shed 0 bases, with 15 bases lying between them. CDR1 is SGDLS and CDR2 is YYNGEE in the germline V gene. The DNA of the CDR3 is TGTGCCAGCAGCGGCATCGCAGACTTCTCTAACTATGGCTACACCTTC. It is translated as CASSGIADFSNYGYTF.

Note on this clone: Additional DNA sequences in this sample encode the identical CDR3. The V call is TRBV18, the J call TRBJ1-5; D uncertain. This CDR3 is built from 14 residues. With 1 base removed from V and 0 bases from J, the gap between germline ends came to 4 bases. The germline V gene encodes CDR1 KGHSH and CDR2 LQKENI. The CDR3 sequence is CASSPLDSNQPQHF. CDR3 in DNA: TGTGCCAGCTCACCACTGGATAGCAATCAGCCCCAGCATTTT.

This CDR3 reads CASGLDPRQAGYGYTF. Here the CDR3 DNA reads TGTGCTAGTGGTTTGGACCCCAGGCAGGCGGGCTATGGCTACACCTTC. The chain couples TRBV12-5 to TRBJ1-2; D is undetermined. Germline lookup yields CDR1 LGHNT and CDR2 FRNRAP. Trimming removed 1 base at V and 4 bases at J, with 16 bases between. There are 16 residues in the CDR3.